What follows are 32 T cell receptor beta chains derived from one specimen sequenced in a study of cytomegalovirus exposure and HLA in healthy donors. This PCR relied on a set of 60 Vbeta primers and 13 Jbeta primers. Measured with immunoSEQ multiplex PCR; TCRdb has only the in-frame clones, and not every one. The sample shows more than 85,000 clones, 75% to 90% of them seen only once. Source material: PBMCs. These receptors were obtained from a man aged 25-45 years in good health and CMV-seropositive.

This rearrangement joins TRBV6-6 to TRBJ1-2, with D possibly matching TRBD1 (5 bases). The germline V and J ends were trimmed by 2 bases and 8 bases, with 12 bases remaining between them. CDR1 is MNHNY and CDR2 is SVGAGI in the germline V gene (reference sequence). The CDR3 runs to 13 residues. CDR3 region: CASSYGAGNGYTF. CDR3 in DNA: TGTGCCAGCAGTTACGGTGCAGGGAACGGCTACACCTTC.

The genes are TRBV7-2 and TRBJ1-5; 7 nucleotides line up with TRBD1. V shed 4 bases, J shed 3 bases, and the junction held 6 bases outside the gene matches. CDR3 size: 15 residues. Germline CDR1 reads SGHTA; CDR2 reads FQGNSA. CDR3 amino acids: CASSSAGTANQPQHF. The CDR3 DNA sequence: TGTGCCAGCAGCTCCGCAGGGACAGCCAATCAGCCCCAGCATTTT.

Comment on this clone: Other DNA variants within this sample encode the same CDR3. This sequence joins TRBV7-2 and TRBJ1-3, with D hard to call. The V end lost 0 bases, the J end lost 1 base, and 7 bases lay between the germline ends. CDR1 is SGHTA and CDR2 is FQGNSA in the germline V gene. The CDR3 has 15 residues. As DNA, the CDR3 is TGTGCCAGCAGCTTAGCACGGGGTTCTGGAAACACCATATATTTT. Translated, it gives CASSLARGSGNTIYF.

The V and J genes are TRBV6-5 and TRBJ1-1, with D unclear. Trimming pared 6 bases from V and 1 base from J, leaving 6 bases between. The CDR3 runs 12 residues. In germline, CDR1 is MNHEY, CDR2 SVGAGI. Written as DNA, the CDR3 is TGTGCCAGCAGCCGGGAGAACACTGAAGCTTTCTTT. It codes for CASSRENTEAFF.

The chain joins TRBV7-2 to TRBJ2-2, with D possibly being TRBD2 (5 bases). Germline CDR1 and CDR2: SGHTA and FQGNSA. V was shortened by 10 bases and J by 2 bases, with 20 bases between the two germline ends. CDR3 length: 16 residues. The CDR3, as DNA: TGTGCCACCCAGGACTTCTCAGGACTCAACACCGGGGAGCTGTTTTTT. Translating it yields CATQDFSGLNTGELFF.

About this clone: This CDR3 is also generated by other DNA sequences in the sample. The chain is built from TRBV30 and TRBJ1-6, with D perhaps matching TRBD1 (6 bases). CDR1 and CDR2 (germline): GTSNPN, SVGIG (reference sequence). Trimming stripped 1 base from V and 6 bases from J, with 16 bases between. This CDR3 contains 16 residues. Here the CDR3 DNA reads TGTGCCTGGAGTGACCCCTCCGGACAGACTAATTCACCCCTCCACTTT. Protein sequence: CAWSDPSGQTNSPLHF. Using reference TRBV30 and TRBJ1-6 for the parts outside the CDR3, the full variable domain is SQTIHQWPATLVQPVGSPLSLECTVEGTSNPNLYWYRQAAGRGLQLLFYSVGIGQISSEVPQNLSASRPQDRQFILSSKKLLLSDSGFYLCAWSDPSGQTNSPLHFGNGTRLTVT.

This chain joins TRBV2 and TRBJ2-7; D gene unclear. V lost 5 bases and J 0 bases, leaving 14 bases between the germline ends. The CDR3 has 15 residues. Germline V gene lookup returns CDR1 SNHLY and CDR2 FYNNEI. DNA of the CDR3: TGTGCCAGCAGTCTTGGCGGCCCCAGCTCCTACGAGCAGTACTTC. It encodes CASSLGGPSSYEQYF.

This sequence joins TRBV2 and TRBJ2-7; D is perhaps TRBD2 (7 bases). Germline V gene lookup returns CDR1 SNHLY and CDR2 FYNNEI. V dropped 4 bases and J dropped 6 bases, with 13 bases sitting between them. The CDR3 is made up of 13 amino acids. This CDR3 reads CASSAGRGGEQYF. CDR3 nucleotides: TGTGCCAGCAGTGCGGGAAGGGGGGGCGAGCAGTACTTC. The whole variable domain, remainder taken from reference TRBV2 and TRBJ2-7, is EPEVTQTPSHQVTQMGQEVILRCVPISNHLYFYWYRQILGQKVEFLVSFYNNEISEKSEIFDDQFSVERPDGSNFTLKIRSTKLEDSAMYFCASSAGRGGEQYFGPGTRLTVT.

The chain links TRBV29-1 to TRBJ1-2, with 9 nucleotides matching TRBD1. The germline V gene has CDR1 SQVTM and CDR2 ANQGSEA. V dropped 4 bases and J dropped 4; count of bases not matched to a gene: 1. The CDR3 has 12 residues. For the CDR3, the DNA is TGCAGCGTTGGGGACAGGGCCTATGGCTACACCTTC. Its translation is CSVGDRAYGYTF.

The chain couples TRBV25-1 to TRBJ2-7; TRBD1 matches at 11 bases. V trimming: 4 bases; J trimming: 4 bases; junction bases outside the gene matches: 6. CDR1 and CDR2 (germline): MGHDK, SYGVNS. CDR3 length: 15 residues. CDR3 sequence (DNA): TGTGCCAGCAGTGCTACCGGGACAGGGGGTTACGAGCAGTACTTC. This codes for CASSATGTGGYEQYF.

This clone was seen only a few times. The V and J genes are TRBV7-6 and TRBJ2-6, with 7 bases lining up with TRBD1. V was pared by 5 bases and J by 0 bases, with 7 bases of the junction left unmatched. CDR1 is SGHVS, CDR2 FNYEAQ, per germline. The CDR3 is 17 residues long. This chain's CDR3 is CASSNPTGNSGANVLTF. CDR3 nucleotides: TGTGCCAGCAGCAACCCGACAGGGAACTCTGGGGCCAACGTCCTGACTTTC.

This clone is a singleton in its sample. The gene calls are TRBV6-1 and TRBJ2-6; 7 bases line up with TRBD2. V lost 1 base and J lost 2; bases outside the gene matches: 2. The CDR3 length is 16 residues. CDR1 and CDR2 from the germline V gene are MNHNS and SASEGT. The CDR3 sequence is CASSEEGRAGANVLTF. As DNA, the CDR3 is TGTGCCAGCAGTGAAGAAGGGAGGGCTGGGGCCAACGTCCTGACTTTC.

This chain links TRBV4-1 with TRBJ2-7; a weak D match, TRBD2 (5 bases). Germline CDR1 MGHRA, CDR2 YSYEKL. The CDR3 extends over 14 amino acids. Trimming left V 1 base short and J 4 bases short, with 11 bases between. The CDR3 is CASSQGVGNYEQYF. The CDR3 DNA reads as TGCGCCAGCAGCCAAGGGGTCGGGAATTACGAGCAGTACTTC.

The rearrangement joins TRBV29-1 to TRBJ2-1; TRBD2 might be the D (6 bases). CDR3 size: 15 residues. Germline lookup yields CDR1 SQVTM and CDR2 ANQGSEA. Trimming pared 1 base from V and 3 bases from J, leaving 13 bases between. Here the CDR3 reads CSVEVPGVGYNEQFF. CDR3 in DNA: TGCAGCGTTGAAGTTCCGGGGGTTGGCTACAATGAGCAGTTCTTC.

The rearrangement links TRBV7-9 to TRBJ2-7, with D tentatively TRBD1 (5 bases). The CDR3 is 13 amino acids. Germline values: CDR1 SEHNR, CDR2 FQNEAQ (reference sequence). V lost 1 base to trimming and J lost 4 bases, with 8 bases between them. Here the CDR3 reads CASSLGGKYEQYF. CDR3 in DNA: TGTGCCAGCAGCTTAGGGGGCAAATACGAGCAGTACTTC.

In this sample, this clone turned up once. The chain combines TRBV5-1 with TRBJ2-3; 10 bases align to TRBD2. This CDR3 is built from 16 residues. Germline V gene lookup returns CDR1 SGHRS and CDR2 YFSETQ. V lost 4 bases to trimming and J lost 4 bases; unmatched junction nucleotides: 9. CDR3 residues: CASSKMTSGSADTQYF. CDR3 bases: TGCGCCAGCAGCAAGATGACTAGCGGGTCCGCAGATACGCAGTATTTT.

The CDR3 loop is CASSERTELYGYTF. The CDR3 DNA is TGTGCCAGCAGCGAAAGGACTGAACTCTATGGCTACACCTTC. V and J are TRBV28 and TRBJ1-2; no reliable D call. Germline V CDR1 and CDR2: MDHEN, SYDVKM. The CDR3 runs to 14 residues. V lost 6 bases to trimming and J lost 4 bases, with 15 bases between them.

V and J are TRBV6-5 and TRBJ2-5, with D possibly TRBD2 on 7 matching bases. The CDR3 runs to 14 residues. CDR1 and CDR2 (germline): MNHEY, SVGAGI. With 5 bases removed from V and 4 bases from J, the gap between germline ends came to 14 bases. DNA of the CDR3: TGTGCCAGCAGTCCCGGGGGGCGGCTAGAGACCCAGTACTTC. This gives the protein CASSPGGRLETQYF.

This chain links TRBV2 with TRBJ2-5; 9 bases match TRBD2. The germline gives CDR1 SNHLY, CDR2 FYNNEI. This CDR3 comprises 14 residues. V lost 7 bases, J lost 4 bases, and 7 bases stayed unmatched. The CDR3 region is CASNAGGRGETQYF. The CDR3 region has the DNA TGTGCCAGCAATGCGGGGGGGCGAGGAGAGACCCAGTACTTC.

CDR3 residues: CASSHVTSGTNTDTQYF. The CDR3 nucleotides are TGCGCCAGCAGCCATGTCACCTCAGGGACTAACACAGATACGCAGTATTTT. The chain recombines TRBV4-1 with TRBJ2-3, with 7 bases lining up with TRBD2. The J segment lost 2 bases and the V segment lost 3 bases, leaving 11 bases of the junction unmatched. This CDR3 comprises 17 residues. The germline V gene encodes CDR1 MGHRA and CDR2 YSYEKL.

The chain employs TRBV11-3 and TRBJ2-3; D possibly corresponds to TRBD1 (6 bases). The CDR3 extends over 15 amino acids. The germline CDR1 and CDR2 sequences are SGHNT and YENEEA. The V end lost 5 bases, the J end lost 2 bases, and 14 bases lay between the germline ends. The CDR3 reads CASSPGDTDTDTQYF. CDR3 sequence (DNA): TGTGCCAGCAGCCCCGGGGACACCGACACAGATACGCAGTATTTT.

This clone was seen more than once but under ten times. The chain has TRBV14 and TRBJ2-3; 7 nucleotides align to TRBD2. The V gene's germline CDR1 is SGHDN and CDR2 FVKESK. The CDR3 sequence is 16 residues long. J gave up 2 bases and V 4 bases, and 9 bases lay outside the gene matches. CDR3: CASSPMERGITDTQYF. For the CDR3, the DNA is TGTGCCAGCAGCCCTATGGAGCGGGGAATCACAGATACGCAGTATTTT. Full variable domain (rest looked up from reference TRBV14 and TRBJ2-3): EAGVTQFPSHSVIEKGQTVTLRCDPISGHDNLYWYRRVMGKEIKFLLHFVKESKQDESGMPNNRFLAERTGGTYSTLKVQPAELEDSGVYFCASSPMERGITDTQYFGPGTRLTVL.

The CDR3 coding sequence is TGCGCCAGCAGCCCGCTAAGCAGGGGTTCGGGAGAGACCCAGTACTTC. Its translation is CASSPLSRGSGETQYF. The genes are TRBV4-1 and TRBJ2-5, with D possibly matching TRBD1 (6 bases). This CDR3 is 16 amino acids long. CDR1 MGHRA and CDR2 YSYEKL come from the germline V gene. V was trimmed by 4 bases and J by 4 bases, leaving 19 bases between them.

The rearrangement joins TRBV6-5 to TRBJ2-5; 14 bases agree with TRBD2. Germline trimming cut 0 bases from V and 12 bases from J; bases unmatched to any gene: 6. This CDR3 region has 15 residues. CDR1 and CDR2 from the germline V gene are MNHEY and SVGAGI. The CDR3 DNA sequence: TGTGCCAGCAGTTACTCGAGGGGACTAGCGGGGGTAAAGTACTTC. It is translated as CASSYSRGLAGVKYF.

This chain uses TRBV9 with TRBJ1-3; the D gene is possibly TRBD1 (5 bases). The CDR3 has 15 amino acids. Germline CDR1 is SGDLS and CDR2 is YYNGEE. Trimming took off 4 bases at V and 0 bases at J, with 11 bases between the two ends. The CDR3 sequence: CASSLGPYSGNTIYF. The CDR3 nucleotides are TGTGCCAGCAGCCTGGGGCCCTACTCTGGAAACACCATATATTTT.

The chain employs TRBV2 and TRBJ2-3; TRBD2 aligns across 7 bases. The CDR3 runs 15 residues. V was clipped by 5 bases and J by 0 bases; unmatched bases: 5. Germline values: CDR1 SNHLY, CDR2 FYNNEI. The CDR3 coding sequence is TGTGCCAGCAGTTTTGGGGGGGGGAGCACAGATACGCAGTATTTT. It yields the protein CASSFGGGSTDTQYF.

V usage is TRBV4-2 and J usage is TRBJ2-4; D unresolved. CDR1 LGHNA and CDR2 YNFKEQ come from the germline V gene. Trimming shortened V by 2 bases and J by 6 bases, and 11 bases separated the two germline ends. The CDR3 loop spans 14 amino acids. CDR3 in amino acids: CASSQPISGNIQYF. The CDR3 coding sequence is TGTGCCAGCAGCCAACCCATTTCAGGAAACATTCAGTACTTC.

V and J are TRBV4-2 and TRBJ2-5; D is possibly TRBD2 (5 bases). Germline loops: CDR1 LGHNA, CDR2 YNFKEQ. The CDR3 spans 15 residues. Trimming removed 5 bases from V and 1 base from J, with 14 bases in between. As DNA, the CDR3 is TGTGCCAGCAGCTTTTCACTAGTACGCCAAGAGACCCAGTACTTC. Its translation: CASSFSLVRQETQYF.

The rearrangement uses TRBV9 and TRBJ1-5; 7 nucleotides align to TRBD1. CDR1 is SGDLS, CDR2 YYNGEE, per germline. Trimming cost V 3 bases and J 1 base; bases outside gene matches: 1. This CDR3 region has 14 residues. The CDR3 loop is CASSGGGSNQPQHF. The CDR3 bases are TGTGCCAGCAGCGGAGGGGGCAGCAATCAGCCCCAGCATTTT.

The V call is TRBV19, the J call TRBJ2-7; 11 bases map to TRBD1. The ends lost 5 bases at V and 6 bases at J; junction bases unmatched: 9. The CDR3 has 15 residues. In germline, CDR1 is LNHDA, CDR2 SQIVND (reference sequence). CDR3 in amino acids: CASSPGQGAPGEQYF. The CDR3 DNA follows: TGTGCCAGTAGTCCCGGACAGGGGGCGCCGGGCGAGCAGTACTTC.

The chain uses TRBV7-8 and TRBJ2-1, with 9 bases aligning to TRBD2. Germline V CDR1 and CDR2: SGHVS, FQNEAQ. The ends lost 7 bases at V and 3 bases at J; junction bases unmatched: 13. The CDR3 covers 17 residues. DNA for the CDR3: TGTGCCAGCACCACCCCTAGGCTAGCGGGGAGCTACAATGAGCAGTTCTTC. Translated, it gives CASTTPRLAGSYNEQFF.

This chain joins TRBV5-1 and TRBJ2-2, with 8 bases that match TRBD2. This CDR3 region has 15 residues. Unmatched junction bases numbered 6, after V lost 0 bases and J lost 8 bases. Germline V lookup: CDR1 SGHRS, CDR2 YFSETQ. This CDR3 is CASSLVRGGPGELFF. The CDR3 DNA reads as TGCGCCAGCAGCTTGGTCCGGGGGGGCCCTGGGGAGCTGTTTTTT.